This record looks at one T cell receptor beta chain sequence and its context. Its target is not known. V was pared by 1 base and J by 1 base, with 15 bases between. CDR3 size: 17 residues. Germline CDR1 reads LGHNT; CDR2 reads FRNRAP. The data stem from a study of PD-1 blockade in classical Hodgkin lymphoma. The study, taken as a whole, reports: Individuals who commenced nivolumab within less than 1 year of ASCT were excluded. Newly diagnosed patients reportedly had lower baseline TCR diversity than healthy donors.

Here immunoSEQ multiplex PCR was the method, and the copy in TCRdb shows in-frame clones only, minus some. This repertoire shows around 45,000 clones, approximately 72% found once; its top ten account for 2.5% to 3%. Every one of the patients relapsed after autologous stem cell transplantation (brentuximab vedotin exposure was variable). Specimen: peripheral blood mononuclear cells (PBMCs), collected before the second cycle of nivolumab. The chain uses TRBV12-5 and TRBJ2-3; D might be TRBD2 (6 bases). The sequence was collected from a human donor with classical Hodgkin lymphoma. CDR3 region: CASGLGDAGRGTDTQYF. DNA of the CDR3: TGTGCTAGTGGTTTGGGGGATGCGGGGCGAGGCACAGATACGCAGTATTTT.